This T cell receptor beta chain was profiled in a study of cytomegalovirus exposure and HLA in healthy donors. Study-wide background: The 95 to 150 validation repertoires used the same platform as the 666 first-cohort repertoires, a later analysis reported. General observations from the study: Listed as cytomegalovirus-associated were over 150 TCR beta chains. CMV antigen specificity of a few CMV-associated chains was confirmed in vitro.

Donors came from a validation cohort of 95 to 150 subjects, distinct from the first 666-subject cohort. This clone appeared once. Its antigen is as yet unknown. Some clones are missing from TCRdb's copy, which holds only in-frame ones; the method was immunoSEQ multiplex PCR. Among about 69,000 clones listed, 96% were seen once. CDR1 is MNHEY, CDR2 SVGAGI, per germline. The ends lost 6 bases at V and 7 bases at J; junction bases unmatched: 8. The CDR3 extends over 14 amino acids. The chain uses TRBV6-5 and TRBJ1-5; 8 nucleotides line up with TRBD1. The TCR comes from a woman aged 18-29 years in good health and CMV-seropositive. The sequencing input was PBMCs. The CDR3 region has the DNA TGTGCCAGCAGCCCCAGGACAGGGAGGCAGCCCCAGCATTTT. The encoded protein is CASSPRTGRQPQHF.